One and the same sample provided the 25 T cell receptor beta chains below, sequenced in a study of blood T cells in healthy people across ages (dated by TCRdb to 2015 to 2017). The library was generated by 5' RACE. The sequencing machine was an Illumina HiSeq 2500. A second PCR of about 6 to 11 cycles was performed with a sample-barcoded 5' primer and a J-beta primer mix. TCRdb handled the public reads itself, with Q25 trimming in fastp and clone calling in MiXCR, and kept productive beta chains. Under each unique CDR3 protein, matching rows form one entry showing the most common genes and DNA. The sample data list about 970,000 distinct CDR3 sequences, and 51% of these were observed just once. About a fifth of the sample comes from the top ten. The sample was blood. These receptors all stem from a woman aged 60-75 years in good health.

The DNA for the CDR3 is TGTGCCAGCAGTGACTCCCATACGTCCTGGGCTGGGGGCTACACCTTC. This gives the protein CASSDSHTSWAGGYTF. The V gene is TRBV6-4, the J gene TRBJ1-2; D remains ambiguous. The CDR3 runs to 16 residues. V was cut by 0 bases and J by 8 bases, with 19 bases left in between. Per germline, CDR1 MRHNA and CDR2 SNTAGT.

The chain carries TRBV7-9 and TRBJ2-3, with D unresolved. Germline V gene data show CDR1 as SEHNR and CDR2 as FQNEAQ (reference sequence). V lost 2 bases and J lost 7, with 10 bases in between. The CDR3 spans 13 residues. The CDR3 DNA follows: TGTGCCAGCAGCTTATTGCAACTAAATACGCAGTATTTT. Translating it yields CASSLLQLNTQYF.

This clonotype was counted a few times. The V and J genes are TRBV20-1 and TRBJ2-5, with TRBD1 identical over 8 bases. After removal of 5 bases from V and 7 bases from J, the junction contained 12 bases not matched to a gene. The CDR3 contains 14 residues. Germline V lookup: CDR1 DFQATT, CDR2 SNEGSKA (reference sequence). The CDR3 here is CSALLGQGLGTQYF. The CDR3, as DNA: TGCAGTGCTCTCCTCGGACAGGGTCTAGGGACCCAGTACTTC.

V is TRBV29-1 and J is TRBJ2-3; tentatively, D is TRBD2 (7 bases). This CDR3 is 15 amino acids long. V lost 5 bases and J 0 bases, leaving 15 bases between the germline ends. CDR1 SQVTM and CDR2 ANQGSEA come from the germline V gene. CDR3 bases: TGCAGCGTTCAGGGGAGCGGGACTAGCACAGATACGCAGTATTTT. Amino acid sequence: CSVQGSGTSTDTQYF.

The sample holds a few counts of this clonotype. This sequence joins TRBV5-1 and TRBJ2-1; maybe TRBD1 (5 bases). This CDR3 has 15 amino acids. Trimming removed 0 bases from V and 0 bases from J, with 7 bases in between. Per germline, CDR1 SGHRS and CDR2 YFSETQ. The CDR3 coding sequence is TGCGCCAGCAGCTTGGATGACAGCTCCTACAATGAGCAGTTCTTC. Translated, it gives CASSLDDSSYNEQFF.

V gene TRBV7-2 combines with J gene TRBJ2-5; 12 bases agree with TRBD2. J gave up 11 bases and V 2 bases, and 18 bases lay outside the gene matches. The CDR3 extends over 18 amino acids. Germline CDR1 and CDR2: SGHTA and FQGNSA. The CDR3 sequence: CASSLRLAGGPFYNEQYF. The CDR3 DNA follows: TGTGCCAGCAGCTTAAGGCTAGCGGGAGGGCCGTTTTACAATGAGCAGTACTTC.

This chain joins TRBV20-1 and TRBJ2-3, with a possible D match to TRBD1 (5 bases). Germline-derived CDR1 and CDR2 are DFQATT and SNEGSKA (reference sequence). V was cut by 3 bases and J by 1 base, with 11 bases left in between. The CDR3 runs to 14 residues. The CDR3 region has the DNA TGCAGTGCTAGCAGGGTGTGGGGCACAGATACGCAGTATTTT. Translated: CSASRVWGTDTQYF.

Worth noting for this clonotype: A read error may explain this, as a much larger clone is one base away. The chain recombines TRBV4-2 with TRBJ2-3; TRBD2 matches 11 bases. Germline V gene data show CDR1 as LGHNA and CDR2 as YNFKEQ. The CDR3 totals 15 residues. The junction had 5 bases not matched to a gene; V was cut back by 5 bases and J by 4 bases. The CDR3: CASSRLAGRADTQYF. The CDR3 DNA reads TGTGCCAGCAGCAGACTAGCGGGGCGCGCAGATACGCAGTATTTT.

The chain has TRBV2 and TRBJ2-7; perhaps TRBD1 as D (5 bases). Between the trimmed V and J ends, which lost 10 bases and 10 bases, there was a span of 23 bases. Germline V gene sequence: CDR1 SNHLY, CDR2 FYNNEI. CDR3 length: 13 amino acids. The CDR3 here is CAKGSQGSETQYF. As DNA, the CDR3 is TGTGCCAAGGGATCTCAGGGTTCGGAGACTCAGTACTTC.

The chain combines TRBV28 with TRBJ2-5, with 7 bases fitting TRBD2. With 1 base clipped from V and 5 bases from J, the junction kept 7 bases outside the gene matches. The CDR3 consists of 15 residues. The germline gives CDR1 MDHEN, CDR2 SYDVKM. The CDR3: CASSLYRNSGETQYF. Here the CDR3 DNA reads TGTGCCAGCAGTTTATATCGGAATAGCGGGGAGACCCAGTACTTC.

The J gene is TRBJ2-3, the V gene TRBV4-1, with D maybe TRBD2 (5 bases). Trimming cost V 3 bases and J 6 bases, with 16 bases left between them. The germline gives CDR1 MGHRA, CDR2 YSYEKL. The CDR3 runs 15 residues. CDR3 DNA sequence: TGCGCCAGCAGCCATGACACTCGGGATACGGATACGCAGTATTTT. It translates to CASSHDTRDTDTQYF.

The chain carries TRBV4-3 and TRBJ2-7; D gene ambiguous. Trimming removed 1 base at V and 3 bases at J, with 10 bases between. CDR1 is LGHNA, CDR2 YSLEER, per germline. The CDR3 runs to 14 residues. The CDR3 coding sequence is TGCGCCAGCAGCCAAGGGGCAGTGGACTACGAGCAGTACTTC. Protein product: CASSQGAVDYEQYF.

V gene TRBV4-3 combines with J gene TRBJ2-3, with D hard to call. Trimming shortened V by 0 bases and J by 6 bases, and 16 bases separated the two germline ends. Germline CDR1 reads LGHNA; CDR2 reads YSLEER. The CDR3 is 16 amino acids. CDR3 protein: CASSQESGPPRDTQYF. The CDR3 DNA sequence: TGCGCCAGCAGCCAAGAGTCGGGCCCCCCCCGGGATACGCAGTATTTT.

CDR3 DNA: TGTGCCAGCAAAGAAGGGCGGGCGAGGTATAGCAATCAGCCCCAGCATTTT. Translation: CASKEGRARYSNQPQHF. The gene calls are TRBV6-6 and TRBJ1-5; D unclear. The CDR3 contains 17 residues. Trimming cost V 7 bases and J 0 bases, with 19 bases left between them. Germline V CDR1 and CDR2: MNHNY, SVGAGI (reference sequence).

As to this clonotype: A junction boundary mismatches the germline segment, possibly from a read error. The chain joins TRBV2 to TRBJ1-2; D gene ambiguous. CDR3 size: 12 residues. CDR1 is SNHLY and CDR2 is FYNNEI in the germline V gene. Here the CDR3 reads CASKADNYGCTF. The CDR3 nucleotides are TGTGCCAGCAAGGCCGATAACTATGGCTGCACCTTC.

The rearrangement joins TRBV7-2 to TRBJ2-7; 10 bases align to TRBD1. The J call could be wrong; TRBJ2-5 is a better fit for the DNA end. The CDR3 contains 14 residues. Per germline, CDR1 SGHTA and CDR2 FQGNSA. The CDR3 loop is CASTTGTGEETQYF. The CDR3 DNA sequence: TGTGCCAGCACCACCGGGACAGGGGAAGAGACCCAGTACTTC.

The gene calls are TRBV5-1 and TRBJ1-1; 12 bases fit TRBD1. Trimming took 4 bases from V and 0 from J; bases not matched to a gene: 7. There are 17 residues in the CDR3. Germline V gene sequence: CDR1 SGHRS, CDR2 YFSETQ. The CDR3, as DNA: TGCGCCAGCAGCAGGGGACAGGGGGCGAATATGAACACTGAAGCTTTCTTT. Protein sequence: CASSRGQGANMNTEAFF.

In its sample, this clonotype was seen a few times. The chain uses TRBV7-8 and TRBJ2-3; D perhaps matches TRBD2 (6 bases). The germline V gene encodes CDR1 SGHVS and CDR2 FQNEAQ. The CDR3 runs 17 residues. Deletions cut 5 bases from V and 6 bases from J, with 24 bases between. The CDR3 nucleotides are TGTGCCAGCAGCGCCATAAGAGCGGGCCGACACACTGATACGCAGTATTTT. Its translation is CASSAIRAGRHTDTQYF.

V gene TRBV12-3 or TRBV12-4 combines with J gene TRBJ2-1; D is perhaps TRBD2 (5 bases). The J call could be wrong; TRBJ2-7 is a better fit for the DNA end. CDR3 length: 16 residues. DNA for the CDR3: TGTGCCAGCAGTTTAACTGGTAAGAGGGCCTACAATGAGCAGTACTTC. This gives the protein CASSLTGKRAYNEQYF.

The CDR3 DNA is TGCAGTGCCCCGGACAGGGGGCCTGAGCAGTTCTTC. Amino acid sequence: CSAPDRGPEQFF. The chain links TRBV20-1 to TRBJ2-1, with 11 bases lining up with TRBD1. Germline assignment: CDR1 DFQATT and CDR2 SNEGSKA (reference sequence). J gave up 9 bases and V 6 bases, and 4 bases lay outside the gene matches. The CDR3 sequence is 12 residues long.

The J gene is TRBJ2-7, the V gene TRBV7-2, with D perhaps matching TRBD1 (6 bases). Germline V gene lookup returns CDR1 SGHTA and CDR2 FQGNSA. With 5 bases removed from V and 0 bases from J, the gap between germline ends came to 11 bases. CDR3 length equals 14 residues. CDR3 in amino acids: CASSPQGNSYEQYF. DNA for the CDR3: TGTGCCAGCAGCCCACAGGGTAACTCCTACGAGCAGTACTTC.

This clonotype came up a few times. This sequence joins TRBV29-1 and TRBJ2-3; 11 nucleotides match TRBD2. This CDR3 has 16 amino acids. Germline CDR1 reads SQVTM; CDR2 reads ANQGSEA. J gave up 4 bases and V 0 bases, and 6 bases lay outside the gene matches. CDR3 in DNA: TGCAGCGTTGAAGATCAACTAGCGGGAGTCCCAGATACGCAGTATTTT. Its protein is CSVEDQLAGVPDTQYF.

This chain uses TRBV29-1 with TRBJ2-5; D may be TRBD1 or TRBD2 (6 bases each). The end of the DNA aligns better with TRBJ2-7, so the J call may be wrong. Germline CDR1 SQVTM, CDR2 ANQGSEA. The CDR3 is 13 amino acids. This CDR3 reads CSDVGGPCYEQYF. The CDR3 nucleotides are TGCAGCGACGTCGGGGGCCCCTGCTACGAGCAGTACTTC.

The chain links TRBV27 to TRBJ2-3, with 11 bases that match TRBD2. Trimming cost V 7 bases and J 3 bases; bases outside gene matches: 9. The CDR3 length is 16 residues. Germline V gene sequence: CDR1 MNHEY, CDR2 SMNVEV (reference sequence). The CDR3 region is CASTSRGTSGTDTQYF. The CDR3 nucleotides are TGTGCCAGCACCTCTCGAGGGACTAGCGGTACAGATACGCAGTATTTT.

J is TRBJ2-1 and V is TRBV6-2 or TRBV6-3; D possibly corresponds to TRBD1 (6 bases). V dropped 7 bases and J dropped 7 bases, with 14 bases sitting between them. In germline, CDR1 is MNHEY, CDR2 SVGEGT. CDR3 length: 13 residues. The CDR3 reads CASKTGIINEQFF. CDR3 DNA sequence: TGTGCCAGCAAAACAGGGATTATTAATGAGCAGTTCTTC.